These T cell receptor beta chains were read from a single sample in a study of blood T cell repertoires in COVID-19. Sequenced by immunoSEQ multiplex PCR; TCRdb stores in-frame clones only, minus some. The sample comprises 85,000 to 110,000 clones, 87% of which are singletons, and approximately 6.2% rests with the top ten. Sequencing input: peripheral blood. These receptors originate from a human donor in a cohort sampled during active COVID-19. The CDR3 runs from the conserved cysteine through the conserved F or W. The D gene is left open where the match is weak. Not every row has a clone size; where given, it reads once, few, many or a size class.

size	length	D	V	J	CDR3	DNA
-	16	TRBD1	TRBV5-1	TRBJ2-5	CASSLWAGGNQETQYF	TGCGCCAGCAGCTTGTGGGCAGGGGGTAACCAAGAGACCCAGTACTTC
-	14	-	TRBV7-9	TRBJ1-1	CASSQAPFLSEAFF	TGTGCCAGCAGCCAGGCCCCTTTCCTGTCTGAAGCTTTCTTT
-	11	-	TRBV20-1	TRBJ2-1	CSAKQGNEQFF	TGCAGTGCTAAGCAGGGAAATGAGCAGTTCTTC
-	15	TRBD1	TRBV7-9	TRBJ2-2	CASSLGTGNLRELFF	TGTGCCAGCAGCTTAGGGACAGGGAATCTCCGGGAGCTGTTTTTT
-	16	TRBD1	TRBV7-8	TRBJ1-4	CASSPGRGHVGEKLFF	TGTGCCAGCAGCCCGGGCAGGGGGCATGTTGGTGAAAAACTGTTTTTT
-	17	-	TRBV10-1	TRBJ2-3	CASSDVGLPGQPDTQYF	TGCGCCAGCAGTGACGTTGGACTGCCGGGCCAGCCAGATACGCAGTATTTT
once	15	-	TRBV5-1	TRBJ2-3	CASREGAGSTDTQYF	TGCGCCAGCAGAGAAGGGGCAGGGTCAACAGATACGCAGTATTTT
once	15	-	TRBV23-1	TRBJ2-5	CASSQSRGAGETQYF	TGCGCCAGCAGTCAATCCCGGGGGGCTGGAGAGACCCAGTACTTC
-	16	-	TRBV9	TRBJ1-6	CASSVGPQGLATPLHF	TGTGCCAGCAGCGTTGGACCGCAGGGGTTAGCAACACCCCTCCACTTT
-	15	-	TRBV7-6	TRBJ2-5	CASSLVGLRQETQYF	TGTGCCAGCAGCTTAGTAGGTTTGAGGCAAGAGACCCAGTACTTC